Below are 14 T cell receptor beta chains sequenced from a single sample in a study of vaccination and CD4 T cells after COVID-19. An Oncomine TCR Beta short-read assay was used to sequence the DNA from cultured CD4+ T cells. MiXCR, run by TCRdb on the PCR reads, gives a single entry per CDR3 protein. The table records around 15,000 distinct CDR3 sequences, roughly 74% of them present only once. Their specific antigens are unknown. The treatment denotes: approximately nine-day PBMC culture with coronavirus spike peptide pools or control peptides (ViraFEST assay). Source: CD4+ T cells from blood, cultured in vitro, taken after SARS-CoV-2 vaccination. These receptors were obtained from a human donor who received a COVID-19 vaccine.

J is TRBJ1-2 and V is TRBV24-1; D gene unclear. Per germline, CDR1 KGHDR and CDR2 SFDVKD. This CDR3 has 12 residues. Between the trimmed V and J ends, which lost 5 bases and 5 bases, there was a span of 8 bases. This CDR3 reads CATSVGDYGYTF. The CDR3 DNA sequence: TGTGCCACCAGTGTTGGAGATTATGGCTACACCTTC.

V and J are TRBV7-2 and TRBJ1-2, with D unresolved. The germline CDR1 and CDR2 sequences are SGHTA and FQGNSA. The CDR3 length is 14 residues. Trimming stripped 1 base from V and 2 bases from J, with 8 bases between. This CDR3 reads CASSLGPGNYGYTF. The CDR3 bases are TGTGCCAGCAGCTTAGGACCAGGCAACTATGGCTACACCTTC.

CDR3 nucleotides: TGTGCCAGCAGTTCAGGGACAGGGCAATATCAGCCCCAGCATTTT. The encoded protein is CASSSGTGQYQPQHF. V gene TRBV12-3 or TRBV12-4 combines with J gene TRBJ1-5, with 9 bases lining up with TRBD1. This CDR3 region has 15 residues. Losses at the gene ends were 4 bases for V and 5 bases for J; bases not matched to a gene: 6.

The J gene is TRBJ2-4, the V gene TRBV21-1; TRBD1, as called in the table, went unchecked against the DNA. TRBV21-1 is a documented pseudogene. The CDR3 is made up of 17 amino acids. The chain's CDR3 is CASRQGGFDLAKNIQYF. CDR3 sequence (DNA): TGTGCCAGTCGACAGGGAGGATTCGACCTAGCCAAAAACATTCAGTACTTC.

The chain has TRBV21-1 and TRBJ1-2. TRBV21-1 is tagged as a pseudogene. This CDR3 spans 15 amino acids. The CDR3 DNA follows: TGTGCCAGCAGCAAAGGGCCCAGGCTTCTCTATGGCTACACCTTC. Its protein is CASSKGPRLLYGYTF.

The chain combines TRBV19 with TRBJ1-1; 9 bases line up with TRBD1. The germline V gene has CDR1 LNHDA and CDR2 SQIVND (reference sequence). This CDR3 has 16 residues. V trimming: 5 bases; J trimming: 1 base; junction bases outside the gene matches: 8. The CDR3 loop reads CASSPIGQGTNTEAFF. CDR3 in DNA: TGTGCCAGTAGTCCCATCGGACAGGGGACGAACACTGAAGCTTTCTTT. The full variable domain, in which reference TRBV19 and TRBJ1-1 provide the parts outside the CDR3, is DGGITQSPKYLFRKEGQNVTLSCEQNLNHDAMYWYRQDPGQGLRLIYYSQIVNDFQKGDIAEGYSVSREKKESFPLTVTSAQKNPTAFYLCASSPIGQGTNTEAFFGQGTRLTVV.

The chain couples TRBV6-1 to TRBJ2-6; D is unclear. The germline CDR1 and CDR2 sequences are MNHNS and SASEGT. The CDR3 contains 14 residues. V lost 4 bases and J 6 bases, leaving 10 bases between the germline ends. The CDR3 sequence is CASSGTAPANVLTF. The CDR3 nucleotides are TGTGCCAGCAGTGGGACCGCCCCGGCCAACGTCCTGACTTTC.

The chain combines TRBV10-3 with TRBJ1-1, with 8 nucleotides matching TRBD1. The CDR3 spans 14 residues. V was clipped by 4 bases and J by 5 bases; unmatched bases: 6. Germline CDR1 ENHRY, CDR2 SYGVKD. Here the CDR3 reads CAISGTGLGTEAFF. DNA for the CDR3: TGTGCCATCAGTGGGACAGGGTTGGGGACTGAAGCTTTCTTT.

In its sample, this clonotype was seen a few times. This rearrangement joins TRBV24-1 to TRBJ1-2; 7 bases map to TRBD1. The CDR3 contains 15 residues. Germline-derived CDR1 and CDR2 are KGHDR and SFDVKD. Trimming took 5 bases from V and 3 from J; bases not matched to a gene: 8. The CDR3 DNA sequence: TGTGCCACCAGTGCGACGGAGGGGGCGGACTATGGCTACACCTTC. It encodes CATSATEGADYGYTF.

The rearrangement links TRBV27 to TRBJ1-1, with D possibly being TRBD1 (6 bases). CDR3 length: 14 residues. Per the germline V gene, CDR1 is MNHEY and CDR2 is SMNVEV (reference sequence). Trimming removed 2 bases from V and 1 base from J, with 8 bases in between. CDR3 nucleotide sequence: TGTGCCAGCAGTTTACACAGGGCGAACACTGAAGCTTTCTTT. Protein product: CASSLHRANTEAFF.

CDR3 sequence: CASTPSQGYGYTF. The CDR3 DNA is TGTGCCAGCACTCCTTCCCAGGGATATGGCTACACCTTC. This sequence joins TRBV6-1 and TRBJ1-2; maybe TRBD1 (5 bases). The germline gives CDR1 MNHNS, CDR2 SASEGT. Trimming took off 7 bases at V and 5 bases at J, with 14 bases between the two ends. The CDR3 is 13 residues long.

The chain joins TRBV12-1 to TRBJ1-2; the table calls TRBD1, which could not be checked here. TRBV12-1 is deemed a pseudogene. The CDR3 contains 14 residues. CDR3 coding DNA: TGTGCCAGCAGCTTTACGGACAGGGCCTATGGCTACACCTTC. Translating gives CASSFTDRAYGYTF.

The chain joins TRBV5-4 to TRBJ1-2, with D unresolved. Germline V CDR1 and CDR2: SGHNT, YYREEE (reference sequence). CDR3 size: 13 residues. V was clipped by 4 bases and J by 1 base, with 8 bases between them. The CDR3 sequence: CASSTAINYGYTF. The DNA of the CDR3 is TGTGCCAGCAGCACCGCCATTAACTATGGCTACACCTTC.

The chain combines TRBV9 with TRBJ2-7, with TRBD2 matching 12 bases. The CDR3 length is 18 residues. Germline V lookup: CDR1 SGDLS, CDR2 YYNGEE. Trimming cost V 0 bases and J 1 base; bases outside gene matches: 8. The CDR3 protein is CASSVGASGGAESYEQYF. DNA for the CDR3: TGTGCCAGCAGCGTAGGGGCTAGCGGGGGGGCGGAGTCCTACGAGCAGTACTTC.